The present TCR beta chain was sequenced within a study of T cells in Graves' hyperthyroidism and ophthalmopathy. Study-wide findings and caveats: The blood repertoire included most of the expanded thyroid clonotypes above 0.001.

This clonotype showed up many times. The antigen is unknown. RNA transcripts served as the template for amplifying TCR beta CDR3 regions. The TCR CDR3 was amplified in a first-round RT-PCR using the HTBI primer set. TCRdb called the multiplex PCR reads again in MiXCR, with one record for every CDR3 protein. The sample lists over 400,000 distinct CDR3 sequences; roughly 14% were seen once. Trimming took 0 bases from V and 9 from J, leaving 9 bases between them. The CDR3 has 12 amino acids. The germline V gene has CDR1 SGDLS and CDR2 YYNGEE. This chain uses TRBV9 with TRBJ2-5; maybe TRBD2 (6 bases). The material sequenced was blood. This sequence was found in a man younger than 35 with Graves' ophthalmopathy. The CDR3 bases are TGTGCCAGCAGCGTAGAATCGGGGGCCCAGTACTTC. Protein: CASSVESGAQYF. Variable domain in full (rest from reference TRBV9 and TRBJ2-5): DSGVTQTPKHLITATGQRVTLRCSPRSGDLSVYWYQQSLDQGLQFLIQYYNGEERAKGNILERFSAQQFPDLHSELNLSSLELGDSALYFCASSVESGAQYFGPGTRLLVL.